A selection of T cell receptor beta chains follows, all from one sample in a study of CD8+ T cells in alopecia areata. Clones were sequenced by immunoSEQ multiplex PCR, and TCRdb holds only the in-frame ones, with some missing. Of about 150,000 clones detected, 55% to 75% appear once; the ten largest clones hold 0.91%. The input for sequencing was CD4+ T cells sorted from blood, taken at week 4, from a patient treated with tofacitinib. These TCRs come from a human donor with alopecia areata. CDR3s include the opening cysteine and the closing phenylalanine or tryptophan. The D gene is left open where the match is weak. Expanded clones are given a class, and other clones once, few, many or no size at all.

J | size | D | V | CDR3 | DNA
TRBJ2-1 | few | - | TRBV5-1 | CASSFVGSPEQFF | TGCGCCAGCAGCTTCGTAGGTAGTCCAGAGCAGTTCTTC
TRBJ2-3 | - | - | TRBV29-1 | CSFHTDTQYF | TGCAGCTTTCACACAGATACGCAGTATTTT
TRBJ2-5 | - | - | TRBV20-1 | CSARDRETQYF | TGCAGTGCAAGAGATCGGGAGACCCAGTACTTC
TRBJ2-5 | - | TRBD1 | TRBV29-1 | CSVLTGSGETQYF | TGCAGCGTCCTGACAGGGTCGGGAGAGACCCAGTACTTC
TRBJ1-4 | - | - | TRBV5-6 | CASSLGWVGEKLFF | TGTGCCAGCAGCTTGGGCTGGGTCGGTGAAAAACTGTTTTTT
TRBJ1-5 | - | - | TRBV2 | CASSENGNQPQHF | TGTGCCAGCAGTGAAAACGGTAATCAGCCCCAGCATTTT
TRBJ2-3 | - | TRBD2 | TRBV30 | CAWSGSGGWTDTQYF | TGTGCCTGGAGTGGTAGCGGGGGGTGGACAGATACGCAGTATTTT
TRBJ1-5 | - | TRBD1 | TRBV27 | CASRTGTGQPQHF | TGTGCCAGCAGGACAGGGACTGGACAGCCCCAGCATTTT
TRBJ2-5 | - | TRBD2 | TRBV5-4 | CASSLAGVGETQYF | TGTGCCTCGTCTCTAGCGGGGGTTGGGGAGACCCAGTACTTC
TRBJ1-5 | - | - | TRBV7-9 | CASSLVRDQPQHF | TGTGCCAGCAGCTTAGTCCGGGATCAGCCCCAGCATTTT
TRBJ1-4 | - | - | TRBV9 | CASSVGFRSSNEKLFF | TGTGCCAGCAGCGTAGGTTTTCGTTCCTCTAATGAAAAACTGTTTTTT
TRBJ2-1 | - | - | TRBV5-6 | CASSLRANEQFF | TGTGCCAGCAGCTTGAGGGCGAATGAGCAGTTCTTC
TRBJ2-2 | - | - | TRBV29-1 | CSVGVRLNTGELFF | TGCAGCGTTGGTGTGAGATTGAACACCGGGGAGCTGTTTTTT
TRBJ1-5 | - | - | TRBV2 | CASSGQYNQPQHF | TGTGCCAGCAGCGGACAGTACAATCAGCCCCAGCATTTT
TRBJ1-2 | - | - | TRBV13 | CASSRLDRGYTF | TGTGCCAGCAGCCGCCTCGACAGGGGCTACACCTTC
TRBJ1-5 | - | - | TRBV30 | CAWSVGGGQPQHF | TGTGCCTGGAGTGTGGGGGGAGGTCAGCCCCAGCATTTT
TRBJ2-7 | once | - | TRBV29-1 | CSGGQASYEQYF | TGCAGCGGGGGACAAGCCTCCTACGAGCAGTACTTC